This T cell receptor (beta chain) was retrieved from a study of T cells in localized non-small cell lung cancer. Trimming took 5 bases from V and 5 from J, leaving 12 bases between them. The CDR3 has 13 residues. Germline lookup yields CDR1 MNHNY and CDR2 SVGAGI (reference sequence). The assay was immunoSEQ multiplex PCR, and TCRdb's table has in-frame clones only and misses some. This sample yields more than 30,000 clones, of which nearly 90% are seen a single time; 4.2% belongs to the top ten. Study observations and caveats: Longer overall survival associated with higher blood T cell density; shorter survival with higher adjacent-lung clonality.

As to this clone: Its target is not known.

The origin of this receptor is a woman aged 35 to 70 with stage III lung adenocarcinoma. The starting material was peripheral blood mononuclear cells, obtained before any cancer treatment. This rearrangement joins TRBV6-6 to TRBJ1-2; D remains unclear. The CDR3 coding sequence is TGTGCCAGCAGTCTCCCCGGACCATATGGCTACACCTTC. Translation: CASSLPGPYGYTF.